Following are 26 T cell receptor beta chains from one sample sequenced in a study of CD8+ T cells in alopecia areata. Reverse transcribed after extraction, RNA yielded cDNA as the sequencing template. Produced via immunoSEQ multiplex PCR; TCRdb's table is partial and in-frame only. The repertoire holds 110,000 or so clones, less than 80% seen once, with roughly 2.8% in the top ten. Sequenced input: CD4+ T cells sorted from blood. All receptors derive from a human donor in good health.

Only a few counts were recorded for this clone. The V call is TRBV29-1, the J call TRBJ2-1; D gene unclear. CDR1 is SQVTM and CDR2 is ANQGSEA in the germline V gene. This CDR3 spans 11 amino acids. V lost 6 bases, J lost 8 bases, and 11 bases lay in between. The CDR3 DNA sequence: TGCAGCGTCGACCGGAGCGATGAGCAGTTCTTC. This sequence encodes CSVDRSDEQFF.

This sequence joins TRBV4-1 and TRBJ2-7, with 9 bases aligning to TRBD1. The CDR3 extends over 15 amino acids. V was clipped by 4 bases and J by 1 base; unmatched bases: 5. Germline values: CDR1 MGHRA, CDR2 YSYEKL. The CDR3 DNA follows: TGCGCCAGCAGCCTCACCGGGACAGGGTCCTACGAGCAGTACTTC. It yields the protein CASSLTGTGSYEQYF.

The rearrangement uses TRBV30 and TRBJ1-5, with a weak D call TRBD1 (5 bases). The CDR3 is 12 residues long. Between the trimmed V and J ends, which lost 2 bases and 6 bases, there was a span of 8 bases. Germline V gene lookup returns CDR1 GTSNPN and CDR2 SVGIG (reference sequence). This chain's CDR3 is CAWSSGTQPQHF. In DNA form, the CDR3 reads TGTGCCTGGAGTTCGGGGACTCAGCCCCAGCATTTT.

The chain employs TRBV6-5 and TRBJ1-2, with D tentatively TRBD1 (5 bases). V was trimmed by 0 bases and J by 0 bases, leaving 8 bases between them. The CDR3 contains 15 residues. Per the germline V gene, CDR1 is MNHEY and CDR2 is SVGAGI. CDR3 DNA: TGTGCCAGCAGTTACTCCGGGGCTACTAACTATGGCTACACCTTC. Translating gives CASSYSGATNYGYTF.

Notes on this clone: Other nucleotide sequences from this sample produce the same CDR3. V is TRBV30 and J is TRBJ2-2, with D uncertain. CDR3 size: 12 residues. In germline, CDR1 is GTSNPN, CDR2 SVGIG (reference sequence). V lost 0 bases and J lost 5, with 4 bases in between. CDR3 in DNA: TGTGCCTGGAGTGTAAGAACCGGGGAGCTGTTTTTT. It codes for CAWSVRTGELFF.

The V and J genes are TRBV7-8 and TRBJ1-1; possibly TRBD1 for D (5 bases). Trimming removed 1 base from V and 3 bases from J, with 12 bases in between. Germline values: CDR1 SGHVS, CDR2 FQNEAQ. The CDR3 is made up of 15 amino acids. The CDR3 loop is CASSLEARVDTEAFF. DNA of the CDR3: TGTGCCAGCAGCTTAGAGGCCAGGGTTGACACTGAAGCTTTCTTT.

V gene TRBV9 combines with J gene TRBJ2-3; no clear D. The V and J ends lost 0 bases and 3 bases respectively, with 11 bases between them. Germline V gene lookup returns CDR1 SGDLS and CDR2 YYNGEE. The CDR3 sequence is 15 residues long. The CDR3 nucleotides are TGTGCCAGCAGCGTAGTTGGGATGGGGACAGATACGCAGTATTTT. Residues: CASSVVGMGTDTQYF.

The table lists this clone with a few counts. CDR3 region: CASSAQGRQGGYGYTF. The CDR3 nucleotides are TGTGCCAGCAGCGCCCAGGGCAGACAGGGGGGCTATGGCTACACCTTC. The chain combines TRBV7-9 with TRBJ1-2; the match to TRBD1 covers 9 bases. The CDR3 loop spans 16 amino acids. The V segment lost 5 bases and the J segment 4 bases; nucleotides outside the gene matches: 11. Germline-derived CDR1 and CDR2 are SEHNR and FQNEAQ (reference sequence).

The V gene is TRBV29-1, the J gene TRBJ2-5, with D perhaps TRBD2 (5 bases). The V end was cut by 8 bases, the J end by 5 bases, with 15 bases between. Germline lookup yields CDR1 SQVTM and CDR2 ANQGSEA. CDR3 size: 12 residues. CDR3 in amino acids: CSSGVGKETQYF. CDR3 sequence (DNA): TGCAGCTCCGGGGTAGGCAAGGAGACCCAGTACTTC.

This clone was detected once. The CDR3 DNA is TGTGCCAGCAGTAAGGGTCAACAGGGGGCGCGGGAGACCCAGTACTTC. This translates into CASSKGQQGARETQYF. This rearrangement joins TRBV27 to TRBJ2-5, with 9 bases fitting TRBD1. Germline CDR1 is MNHEY and CDR2 is SMNVEV (reference sequence). The CDR3 totals 16 residues. V trimming: 5 bases; J trimming: 5 bases; junction bases outside the gene matches: 12.

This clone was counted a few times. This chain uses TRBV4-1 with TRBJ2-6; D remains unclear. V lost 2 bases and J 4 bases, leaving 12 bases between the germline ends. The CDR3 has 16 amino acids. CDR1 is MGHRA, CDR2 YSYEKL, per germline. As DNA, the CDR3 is TGCGCCAGCAGCCAACCGGCCCAGACCGGGGCCAACGTCCTGACTTTC. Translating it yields CASSQPAQTGANVLTF.

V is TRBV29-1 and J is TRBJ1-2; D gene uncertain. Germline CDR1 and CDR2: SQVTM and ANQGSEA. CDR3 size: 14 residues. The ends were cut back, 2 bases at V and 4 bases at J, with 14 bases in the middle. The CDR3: CSVESVVLGYGYTF. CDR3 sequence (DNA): TGCAGCGTTGAATCGGTGGTTTTGGGCTATGGCTACACCTTC. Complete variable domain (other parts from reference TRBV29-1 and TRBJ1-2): SAVISQKPSRDICQRGTSLTIQCQVDSQVTMMFWYRQQPGQSLTLIATANQGSEATYESGFVIDKFPISRPNLTFSTLTVSNMSPEDSSIYLCSVESVVLGYGYTFGSGTRLTVV.

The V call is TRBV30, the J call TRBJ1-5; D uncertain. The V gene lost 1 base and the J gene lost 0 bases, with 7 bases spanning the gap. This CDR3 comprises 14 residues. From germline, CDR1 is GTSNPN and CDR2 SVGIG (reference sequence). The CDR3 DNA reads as TGTGCCTGGAGTGAAGGTTTTAGCAATCAGCCCCAGCATTTT. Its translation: CAWSEGFSNQPQHF.

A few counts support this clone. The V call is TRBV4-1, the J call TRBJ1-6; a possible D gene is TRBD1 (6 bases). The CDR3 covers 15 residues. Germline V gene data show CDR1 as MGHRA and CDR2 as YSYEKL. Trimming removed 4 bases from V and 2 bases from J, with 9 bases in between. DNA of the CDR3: TGCGCCAGCAGCCTTACAGGGACCTATAATTCACCCCTCCACTTT. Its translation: CASSLTGTYNSPLHF.

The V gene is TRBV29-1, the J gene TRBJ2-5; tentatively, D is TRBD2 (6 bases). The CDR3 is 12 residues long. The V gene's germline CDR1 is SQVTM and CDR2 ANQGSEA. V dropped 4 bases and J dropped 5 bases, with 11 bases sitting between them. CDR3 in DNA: TGCAGCGTTGGTTCCCGGGGGGAGACCCAGTACTTC. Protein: CSVGSRGETQYF.

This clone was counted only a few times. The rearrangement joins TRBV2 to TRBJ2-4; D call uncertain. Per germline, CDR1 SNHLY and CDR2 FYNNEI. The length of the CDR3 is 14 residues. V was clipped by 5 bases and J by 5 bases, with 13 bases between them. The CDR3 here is CASSLETRENIQYF. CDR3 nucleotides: TGTGCCAGCAGTCTGGAGACGCGCGAAAACATTCAGTACTTC.

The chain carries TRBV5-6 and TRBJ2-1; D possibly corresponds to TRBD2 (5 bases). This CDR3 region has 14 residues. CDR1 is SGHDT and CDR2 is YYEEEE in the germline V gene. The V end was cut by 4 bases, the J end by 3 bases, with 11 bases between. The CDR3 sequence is CASSGNGVYNEQFF. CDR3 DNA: TGTGCCAGCAGCGGGAACGGGGTCTACAATGAGCAGTTCTTC.

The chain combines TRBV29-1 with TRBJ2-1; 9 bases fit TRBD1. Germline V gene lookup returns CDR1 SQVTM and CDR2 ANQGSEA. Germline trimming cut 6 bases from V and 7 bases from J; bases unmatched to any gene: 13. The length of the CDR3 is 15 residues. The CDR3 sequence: CSVEPGTGSKNEQFF. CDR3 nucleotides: TGCAGCGTGGAGCCCGGGACAGGGAGTAAGAATGAGCAGTTCTTC.

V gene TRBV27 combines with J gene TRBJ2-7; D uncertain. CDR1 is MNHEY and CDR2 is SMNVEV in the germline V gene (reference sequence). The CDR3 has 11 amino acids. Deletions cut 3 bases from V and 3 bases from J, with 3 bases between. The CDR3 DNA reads TGTGCCAGCAGTTTGGTCTACGAGCAGTACTTC. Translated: CASSLVYEQYF.

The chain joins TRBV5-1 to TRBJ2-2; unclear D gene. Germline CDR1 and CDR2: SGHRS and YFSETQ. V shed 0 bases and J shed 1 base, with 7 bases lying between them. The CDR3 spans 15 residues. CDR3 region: CASSLVGMNTGELFF. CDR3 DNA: TGCGCCAGCAGCTTGGTCGGAATGAACACCGGGGAGCTGTTTTTT.

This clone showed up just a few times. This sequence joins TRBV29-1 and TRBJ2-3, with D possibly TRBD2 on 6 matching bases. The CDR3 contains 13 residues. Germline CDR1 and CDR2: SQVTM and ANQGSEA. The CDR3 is CRAGGVSTDTQYF. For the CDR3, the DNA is TGCAGGGCGGGCGGGGTTAGCACAGATACGCAGTATTTT.

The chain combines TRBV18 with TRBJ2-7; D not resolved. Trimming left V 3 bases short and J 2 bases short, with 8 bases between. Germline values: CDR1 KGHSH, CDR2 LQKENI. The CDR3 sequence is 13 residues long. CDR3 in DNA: TGTGCCAGCTCACCGACGCACACCTACGAGCAGTACTTC. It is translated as CASSPTHTYEQYF.

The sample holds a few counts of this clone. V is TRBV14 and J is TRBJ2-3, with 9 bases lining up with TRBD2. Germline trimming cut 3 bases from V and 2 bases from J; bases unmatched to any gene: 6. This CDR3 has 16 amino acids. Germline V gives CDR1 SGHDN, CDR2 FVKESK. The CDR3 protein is CASSQVSGGDTDTQYF. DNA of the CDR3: TGTGCCAGCAGCCAGGTTAGCGGGGGCGACACAGATACGCAGTATTTT. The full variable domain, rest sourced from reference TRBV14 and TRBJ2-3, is EAGVTQFPSHSVIEKGQTVTLRCDPISGHDNLYWYRRVMGKEIKFLLHFVKESKQDESGMPNNRFLAERTGGTYSTLKVQPAELEDSGVYFCASSQVSGGDTDTQYFGPGTRLTVL.

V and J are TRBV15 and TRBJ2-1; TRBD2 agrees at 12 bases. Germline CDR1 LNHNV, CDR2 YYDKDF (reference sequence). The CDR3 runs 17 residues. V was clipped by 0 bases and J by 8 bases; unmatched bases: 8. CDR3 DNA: TGTGCCACCAGCAGAGATGGCCTAGCGGGGGGGTCGCATGAGCAGTTCTTC. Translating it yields CATSRDGLAGGSHEQFF.

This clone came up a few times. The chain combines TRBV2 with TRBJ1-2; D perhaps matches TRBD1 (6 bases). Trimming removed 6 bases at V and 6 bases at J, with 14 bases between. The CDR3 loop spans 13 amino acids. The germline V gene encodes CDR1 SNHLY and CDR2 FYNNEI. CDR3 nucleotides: TGTGCCAGCAGGCTACAGGGTGGAAATGGCTACACCTTC. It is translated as CASRLQGGNGYTF.

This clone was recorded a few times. DNA of the CDR3: TGTGCCAGCAGTACCTACAGGGAGAGCACTGAAGCTTTCTTT. It is translated as CASSTYRESTEAFF. The genes are TRBV27 and TRBJ1-1, with TRBD1 as a possible D gene (6 bases). This CDR3 is built from 14 residues. V was shortened by 5 bases and J by 4 bases, with 14 bases between the two germline ends. Germline CDR1 is MNHEY and CDR2 is SMNVEV (reference sequence).